Listed below are T cell receptor beta chains from one sample, sequenced in a study of cytomegalovirus exposure and HLA in healthy donors. The method was immunoSEQ multiplex PCR; TCRdb's version includes in-frame clones alone and lacks a portion of them. The sample includes roughly 150,000 clones, around 75% of them seen just once. Sequenced material: PBMCs. These receptors came from a male donor in good health and CMV-seronegative. Both conserved end residues are part of each CDR3. A D gene is named only where the DNA matches it firmly. Clone size is not always given. Where it is, it says once, few, many or a class for expanded clones.

v_call	j_call	d_call	cdr3_length	clone_size	cdr3_nt	cdr3_aa
TRBV6-1	TRBJ2-7	TRBD2	15	NA	TGTGCCAGCAGCCCCGTGCTAGCGGCATCCTACGAGCAGTACTTC	CASSPVLAASYEQYF
TRBV19	TRBJ1-1	NA	11	NA	TGTGCCAGTACCCTAGGTTCTCGGGCTTTCTTT	CASTLGSRAFF
TRBV10-2	TRBJ2-7	NA	13	NA	TGCGCCAGCAGACAGGACAGCTCCTACGAGCAGTACTTC	CASRQDSSYEQYF
TRBV19	TRBJ2-3	TRBD1	14	few	TGTGCCAGTAGTACGACAGGGGGGTCTGTTACGCAGTATTTT	CASSTTGGSVTQYF
TRBV7-8	TRBJ1-5	NA	16	NA	TGTGCCAGCAGCTTGGGAGACGGTAATAGCAATCAGCCCCAGCATTTT	CASSLGDGNSNQPQHF
TRBV6-5	TRBJ2-2	TRBD2	15	NA	TGTGCCAGCAGGATAGCGGGGGGGGTCACCGGGGAGCTGTTTTTT	CASRIAGGVTGELFF
TRBV15	TRBJ2-1	NA	14	NA	TGTGCCACCAGCAGTAAGGGGGAGTTCAATGAGCAGTTCTTC	CATSSKGEFNEQFF
TRBV19	TRBJ2-2	NA	17	NA	TGTGCCAGTAGTATCCGGAGAGACCTGCGTTTTGCCGGGGAGCTGTTTTTT	CASSIRRDLRFAGELFF
TRBV6-6	TRBJ2-1	TRBD2	15	NA	TGTGCCAGCAGTTTCCTAGCGGGGGGGAACAATGAGCAGTTCTTC	CASSFLAGGNNEQFF
TRBV7-9	TRBJ2-2	NA	14	NA	TGTGCCAGCACCGTGGACTCGAACACCGGGGAGCTGTTTTTT	CASTVDSNTGELFF
TRBV1	TRBJ2-3	NA	17	NA	TGCACCAGCAGCCAAGGAGAGACTAGCGGGAGCACAGATACGCAGTATTTT	CTSSQGETSGSTDTQYF
TRBV4-1	TRBJ1-1	TRBD1	15	NA	TGCGCCAGCAGCCAAGTAACAGGGGCTGGCACTGAAGCTTTCTTT	CASSQVTGAGTEAFF
TRBV5-8	TRBJ1-1	TRBD1	16	NA	TGTGCCAGCAGCTGGGGGACAGGGGAGGGGAACACTGAAGCTTTCTTT	CASSWGTGEGNTEAFF
TRBV2	TRBJ2-5	TRBD2	14	NA	TGTGCCAGGGCACTAGCGGGAAACCAAGAGACCCAGTACTTC	CARALAGNQETQYF
TRBV27	TRBJ2-2	TRBD1	16	NA	TGTGCCAGCACCCATCCCCAGGGGGTAGACACCGGGGAGCTGTTTTTT	CASTHPQGVDTGELFF
TRBV7-8	TRBJ2-7	TRBD2	15	NA	TGTGCCAGCAGCTCTCCGGGACTAGCGGGGTTCGAGCAGTACTTC	CASSSPGLAGFEQYF
TRBV5-1	TRBJ1-1	NA	13	NA	TGCGCCAGCAGCTTGGCCAAAGGCAGAGGGGCTTTCTTT	CASSLAKGRGAFF
TRBV5-1	TRBJ1-3	NA	14	NA	TGCGCCAGCAGTTCGGGGAGCTCTGGAAACACCATATATTTT	CASSSGSSGNTIYF
TRBV6-5	TRBJ2-1	NA	13	NA	TGTGCCAGCAGTTACTCAAACGCTGGGGGGTGGTTCTTC	CASSYSNAGGWFF
TRBV7-2	TRBJ2-7	TRBD2	14	NA	TGTGCCAGCAGCTTAGGGGACTACTCCTACGAGCAGTACTTC	CASSLGDYSYEQYF
TRBV11-1	TRBJ1-1	NA	17	NA	TGTGCCAGCAGCAAGCGGGGAGGCCGGGTGGGGAACACTGAAGCTTTCTTT	CASSKRGGRVGNTEAFF
TRBV6-5	TRBJ1-5	NA	13	NA	TGTGCCAGCAGTTACTCCGGTGGGCTGCCCCAGCATTTT	CASSYSGGLPQHF
TRBV7-2	TRBJ1-1	TRBD1	17	once	TGTGCCAGCCGAAACCCTACAGGGGACAGTATAAGCACTGAAGCTTTCTTT	CASRNPTGDSISTEAFF
TRBV2	TRBJ2-7	NA	14	once	TGTGCCAGCAGTCAACAATATAAACCGGGGGAGCAGTACTTC	CASSQQYKPGEQYF
TRBV18	TRBJ1-5	NA	14	NA	TGTGCCAGCTCTGAGATTCGGGGGGTCCAGCCCCAGCATTTT	CASSEIRGVQPQHF
TRBV5-1	TRBJ2-1	NA	12	NA	TGCGCCAGCAGCGGATCAGGGGGGCGGCAGTTCTTC	CASSGSGGRQFF
TRBV19	TRBJ2-7	TRBD1	13	NA	TGTGCCACAGGGGGACCTCCACACTACGAGCAGTACTTC	CATGGPPHYEQYF
TRBV29-1	TRBJ2-7	NA	12	NA	TGCAGCGTTCGCGGGGACTCCTACGAGCAGTACTTC	CSVRGDSYEQYF
TRBV10-3	TRBJ2-2	TRBD2	17	NA	TGTGCCATCAGGACTAGCGGGGGGTTACAGAACACCGGGGAGCTGTTTTTT	CAIRTSGGLQNTGELFF
TRBV19	TRBJ1-3	TRBD1	15	few	TGTGCCAGTAGTACGGACAGGGGCGCTGGAAACACCATATATTTT	CASSTDRGAGNTIYF
TRBV28	TRBJ1-1	NA	16	NA	TGTGCCAGCAGAAACAATCAGGGAGGGTGGGTCACTGAAGCTTTCTTT	CASRNNQGGWVTEAFF
TRBV14	TRBJ2-7	NA	18	NA	TGTGCCAGCAGCGCGGACTGGTCTCTTTTCGAAGCTGTTTCCGAGCAGTACTTC	CASSADWSLFEAVSEQYF
TRBV6-6	TRBJ1-2	TRBD1	16	NA	TGTGCCAGCAGTAAGACCCAGGGGGCCGCCGACTATGGCTACACCTTC	CASSKTQGAADYGYTF
TRBV2	TRBJ1-1	NA	13	NA	TGTGCCAGCAGTCTGCTCGGGAACACTGAAGCTTTCTTT	CASSLLGNTEAFF
TRBV19	TRBJ1-5	NA	14	NA	TGTGCCAGTAGTATGGGGATGGAGGGACAGCCCCAGCATTTT	CASSMGMEGQPQHF
TRBV2	TRBJ1-5	TRBD1	15	NA	TGTGCCAGCAAAGCACAGGGGGGTAGCAATCAGCCCCAGCATTTT	CASKAQGGSNQPQHF
TRBV7-9	TRBJ1-2	NA	15	NA	TGTGCCAGCAGCGGATACAGGGTGGGCGACTATGGCTACACCTTC	CASSGYRVGDYGYTF
TRBV2	TRBJ2-3	TRBD2	17	once	TGTGCCAGCAGTGAAAGAGTAGCGGGGGGGAGACGTAATACGCAGTATTTT	CASSERVAGGRRNTQYF
TRBV4-3	TRBJ2-2	TRBD1	14	NA	TGCGCCAGCAGCCAGGGACAGAAGACCGGGGAGCTGTTTTTT	CASSQGQKTGELFF
TRBV15	TRBJ2-1	TRBD2	20	NA	TGTGCCACCAGCAGATTCAGAGGGACTAGCGGGGGCAGCTCCTACAATGAGCAGTTCTTC	CATSRFRGTSGGSSYNEQFF
TRBV29-1	TRBJ1-2	TRBD1	17	NA	TGCAGCGTTGTAGGGACAGGGGGCGTATTGCCCCAGAGAGGCTACACCTTC	CSVVGTGGVLPQRGYTF
TRBV25-1	TRBJ1-5	NA	14	once	TGTGCCAGCAGTGAAGGGGCAGGTGATCAGCCCCAGCATTTT	CASSEGAGDQPQHF
TRBV5-1	TRBJ1-1	NA	14	NA	TGCGCCAGCAGTCCAGGGCTCCGGGTGCCTGAAGCTTTCTTT	CASSPGLRVPEAFF
TRBV6-6	TRBJ2-5	TRBD1	16	NA	TGTGCCAGCACCCTCATGGGGACAGGGGGCGTGGAGACCCAGTACTTC	CASTLMGTGGVETQYF
TRBV5-1	TRBJ2-5	NA	15	NA	TGCGCCAGCAGCCAGTTGGCGGGGGCCGGGGAGACCCAGTACTTC	CASSQLAGAGETQYF
TRBV4-1	TRBJ2-1	NA	13	NA	TGCGCCAGCAGCCAAGTCTGGCGGGGTCATCCGTTCTTC	CASSQVWRGHPFF
TRBV7-9	TRBJ2-3	NA	11	NA	TGTGCCAGCAGCCCCCCGGATACGCAGTATTTT	CASSPPDTQYF
TRBV19	TRBJ2-3	TRBD1	15	NA	TGTGCCAGTAGTCCCCGGGACAGGGTGAGGGATACGCAGTATTTT	CASSPRDRVRDTQYF
TRBV2	TRBJ1-5	TRBD1	14	once	TGTGCCAGCAGCACGACAGGGTGGGGTCAGCCCCAGCATTTT	CASSTTGWGQPQHF